This TCR beta chain was captured in a study of blood T cell repertoires in COVID-19. Study-wide background: Samples of COVID-19 (acute and convalescent) were obtained from the United States, Italy and Spain. From T cells, B-cell-depleted T cells, or PBMCs came the material, which was cDNA or gDNA.

Original methodology: Cell counts per sample came from amplifying reference gene primers. Method: immunoSEQ multiplex PCR; TCRdb's copy keeps in-frame clones and lacks some. V, J and clone size are taken as reported in that table, and D and trimming were inferred from the DNA itself. The profile shows 150,000 to 160,000 clones, 80% to 90% of them singletons. This CDR3 contains 18 residues. V trimming: 3 bases; J trimming: 4 bases; junction bases outside the gene matches: 16. Per the germline V gene, CDR1 is ENHRY and CDR2 is SYGVKD. This clone has a single count. The sample consisted of peripheral blood. The clonotype was recovered from a woman aged 40 to 50 with acute or convalescent COVID-19. The rearrangement links TRBV10-3 to TRBJ2-5, with 8 nucleotides matching TRBD1. CDR3 DNA sequence: TGTGCCATCAGTGACGGCGGGTTAAGACAGGGGACGGTAGAGACCCAGTACTTC. It encodes CAISDGGLRQGTVETQYF.